The clone carrying this T cell receptor (beta chain) was recorded a few times. Using immunoSEQ multiplex PCR, the repertoire was profiled, and TCRdb retains in-frame clones only, with some absent. This repertoire shows 950,000 to 1,300,000 clones, 70% to 80% found once; its top ten account for roughly 1.5%. The sample comes from a study of shared clonotypes between healthy human individuals. All the donors were Caucasian adults who lived in Nashville, Tennessee. V lost 3 bases and J 0 bases, leaving 12 bases between the germline ends. This CDR3 has 16 amino acids. From germline, CDR1 is SGHTA and CDR2 FQGNSA.

The rearrangement uses TRBV7-2 and TRBJ2-4; no reliable D call. This TCR derives from a man aged 18 to 35 in good health. The sequenced sample consisted of memory CD4+ T cells sorted from blood. Regarding subset: CD45RA-negative fraction. CDR3 DNA: TGTGCCAGCAGCTTGGGCAGGCTACTAGCCAAAAACATTCAGTACTTC. Translated, it gives CASSLGRLLAKNIQYF.